The clone carrying this T cell receptor beta chain came up a few times. Clones were sequenced by immunoSEQ multiplex PCR, and TCRdb holds only the in-frame ones, with some missing. This sample has 50,000 or so clones; roughly 80% occur once, and the top ten carry around 1.5%. These data belong to a study of early stage breast cancer tumors. This TCR came from a person aged 45-60 years with breast cancer. The specimen was blood.

CDR3 DNA: TGTGCCAGTACCTTAGGGGGAACTGAAGCTTTCTTT. Translating it yields CASTLGGTEAFF. The gene calls are TRBV19 and TRBJ1-1; tentatively, D is TRBD1 (6 bases). Germline values: CDR1 LNHDA, CDR2 SQIVND (reference sequence). The CDR3 is 12 residues long. V was shortened by 7 bases and J by 5 bases, with 11 bases between the two germline ends. Variable domain in full (rest from reference TRBV19 and TRBJ1-1): DGGITQSPKYLFRKEGQNVTLSCEQNLNHDAMYWYRQDPGQGLRLIYYSQIVNDFQKGDIAEGYSVSREKKESFPLTVTSAQKNPTAFYLCASTLGGTEAFFGQGTRLTVV.